The TCR beta chain under discussion was sequenced for a study of shared clonotypes between healthy human individuals. Using immunoSEQ multiplex PCR, the repertoire was profiled, and TCRdb retains in-frame clones only, with some absent. Of fewer than 1.6 million clones detected, 97% to 99% appear once; the ten largest clones hold about 0.34%. Trimming removed 5 bases from V and 7 bases from J; junction bases left unmatched: 2. The V gene's germline CDR1 is SEHNR and CDR2 FQNEAQ (reference sequence). The CDR3 covers 13 residues. As concerns this clone: This same CDR3 is encoded by further DNA sequences in the sample.

Sequences were obtained from naive CD4+ T cells sorted from blood. The subset denotes: CD45RA+ positively selected. The chain recombines TRBV7-9 with TRBJ1-1; 12 bases fit TRBD1. The receptor's source is a man aged 25-40 years in good health. DNA for the CDR3: TGTGCCAGCAGCCGGGACAGGGGGCTTGAAGCTTTCTTT. This translates into CASSRDRGLEAFF.